One and the same sample provided the 8 T cell receptor beta chains below, sequenced in a study of T cell responses to AZD1222 COVID-19 vaccine. TCRdb's table, derived via immunoSEQ multiplex PCR, lists solely in-frame clones and lacks some. The sample shows 100,000 to 120,000 clones, about nine tenths of them seen only once. This specimen was peripheral blood, taken on day 0 of AZD1222 vaccination. Receptors were obtained from an adult in good health.

The rearrangement uses TRBV19 and TRBJ1-2, with TRBD1 matching over 7 bases. V lost 7 bases and J lost 8; bases outside the gene matches: 13. Germline lookup yields CDR1 LNHDA and CDR2 SQIVND (reference sequence). The CDR3 spans 14 residues. This CDR3 reads CASNSGQTSQGYTF. DNA for the CDR3: TGTGCCAGTAACTCGGGACAGACGTCGCAGGGCTACACCTTC.

This chain links TRBV5-1 with TRBJ1-3; no clear D. The CDR3 is 14 amino acids. V lost 1 base to trimming and J lost 4 bases, with 9 bases between them. Germline CDR1 is SGHRS and CDR2 is YFSETQ. This CDR3 reads CASSLTRSGNTIYF. The DNA for the CDR3 is TGCGCCAGCAGCTTGACCCGGTCCGGAAACACCATATATTTT.

The chain links TRBV6-5 to TRBJ2-7, with 9 bases aligning to TRBD2. There are 14 residues in the CDR3. V lost 9 bases to trimming and J lost 0 bases; unmatched junction nucleotides: 6. The germline gives CDR1 MNHEY, CDR2 SVGAGI. CDR3: CASLSGGSSYEQYF. In nucleotides, the CDR3 is TGTGCCAGTCTTAGCGGGGGAAGCTCCTACGAGCAGTACTTC.

The chain joins TRBV27 to TRBJ1-2; 8 positions agree with TRBD1. The V gene's germline CDR1 is MNHEY and CDR2 SMNVEV (reference sequence). V dropped 2 bases and J dropped 3; count of bases not matched to a gene: 5. The CDR3 extends over 15 amino acids. CDR3 in amino acids: CASSLVRGQDYGYTF. The CDR3 DNA reads TGTGCCAGCAGTTTAGTAAGGGGACAGGACTATGGCTACACCTTC.

The chain has TRBV7-2 and TRBJ2-3; possible D gene TRBD2, 6 bases. Germline values: CDR1 SGHTA, CDR2 FQGNSA. CDR3 length: 14 amino acids. The germline V and J ends were trimmed by 3 bases and 4 bases, with 11 bases remaining between them. The CDR3 loop reads CASSFIGGSDTQYF. The DNA of the CDR3 is TGTGCCAGCAGCTTTATCGGGGGTTCAGATACGCAGTATTTT.

The genes are TRBV5-6 and TRBJ1-2; 8 nucleotides agree with TRBD1. This CDR3 has 16 amino acids. Germline values: CDR1 SGHDT, CDR2 YYEEEE. V dropped 1 base and J dropped 5; count of bases not matched to a gene: 10. The CDR3 loop reads CASSLRRTGIGYGYTF. Written as DNA, the CDR3 is TGTGCCAGCAGCTTGCGGAGGACAGGGATCGGATATGGCTACACCTTC.

J is TRBJ1-6 and V is TRBV30; TRBD1 might be the D (6 bases). V was trimmed by 7 bases and J by 8 bases, leaving 9 bases between them. Germline V gives CDR1 GTSNPN, CDR2 SVGIG (reference sequence). CDR3 size: 11 residues. CDR3 DNA: TGTGCCTATAACAGGGATTCACCCCTCCACTTT. It codes for CAYNRDSPLHF.

The chain employs TRBV6-5 and TRBJ1-1; 7 nucleotides match TRBD1. Germline V gene sequence: CDR1 MNHEY, CDR2 SVGAGI. Trimming took 4 bases from V and 1 from J; bases not matched to a gene: 6. The CDR3 sequence is 15 residues long. The CDR3 DNA reads TGTGCCAGCAGTTCCTGGACAGGAAGGAACACTGAAGCTTTCTTT. Translation gives CASSSWTGRNTEAFF.